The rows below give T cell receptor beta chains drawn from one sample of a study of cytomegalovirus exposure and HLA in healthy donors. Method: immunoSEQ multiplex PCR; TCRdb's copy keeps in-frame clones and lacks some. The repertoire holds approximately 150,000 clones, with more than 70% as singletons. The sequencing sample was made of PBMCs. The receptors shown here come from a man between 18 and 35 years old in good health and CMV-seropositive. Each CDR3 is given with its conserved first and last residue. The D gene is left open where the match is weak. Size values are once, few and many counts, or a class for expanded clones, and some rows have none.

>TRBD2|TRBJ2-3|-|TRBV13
CASSSPGLAVPFTQYF
TGTGCCAGCAGCTCTCCGGGACTAGCGGTTCCATTTACGCAGTATTTT
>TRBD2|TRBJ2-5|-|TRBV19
CASSRLAGEETQYF
TGTGCCAGTAGTCGTCTAGCGGGAGAGGAGACCCAGTACTTC
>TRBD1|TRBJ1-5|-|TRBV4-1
CARSQDATGVHQPQHF
TGCGCCCGCAGCCAAGACGCTACAGGGGTCCATCAGCCCCAGCATTTT
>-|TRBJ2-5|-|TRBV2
CASNRAGLDQTQYF
TGTGCCAGCAACAGAGCAGGGCTTGACCAGACCCAGTACTTC
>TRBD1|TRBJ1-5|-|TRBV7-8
CASSSHPSTGVNQPQHF
TGTGCCAGCAGTAGCCATCCGTCGACAGGGGTAAATCAGCCCCAGCATTTT
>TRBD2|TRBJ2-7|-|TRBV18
CASSPPGTSGWEQYF
TGTGCCAGCTCACCACCCGGGACTAGCGGCTGGGAGCAGTACTTC
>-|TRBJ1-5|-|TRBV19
CASNGEGYQPQHF
TGTGCCAGTAACGGAGAGGGTTATCAGCCCCAGCATTTT
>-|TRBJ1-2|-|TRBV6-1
CASSESPFYGYTF
TGTGCCAGCAGTGAAAGCCCCTTCTATGGCTACACCTTC
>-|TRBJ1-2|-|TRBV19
CASSDQGTANYGYTF
TGTGCCAGTAGCGACCAGGGAACAGCTAACTATGGCTACACCTTC
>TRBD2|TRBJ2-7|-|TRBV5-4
CASSLGPSGRSEQYF
TGTGCCAGCAGCTTGGGTCCTAGCGGGAGAAGTGAGCAGTACTTC
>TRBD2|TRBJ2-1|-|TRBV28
CASSFRPGGSSYNEQFF
TGTGCCAGCAGTTTTCGACCCGGGGGGAGCTCCTACAATGAGCAGTTCTTC
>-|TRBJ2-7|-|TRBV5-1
CASSLTGFAYEQYF
TGCGCCAGCAGCTTGACGGGATTTGCCTACGAGCAGTACTTC
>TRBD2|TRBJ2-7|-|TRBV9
CASSEGLAGYEQYF
TGTGCCAGCAGCGAGGGACTAGCGGGCTACGAGCAGTACTTC
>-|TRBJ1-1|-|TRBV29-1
CSVYRVDTEAFF
TGCAGCGTATACAGGGTGGACACTGAAGCTTTCTTT
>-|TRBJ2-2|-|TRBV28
CASSFPTTGELFF
TGTGCCAGCAGTTTCCCCACTACCGGGGAGCTGTTTTTT
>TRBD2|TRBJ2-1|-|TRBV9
CASSRGRQGEQFF
TGTGCCAGCAGCCGCGGGAGGCAGGGGGAGCAGTTCTTC
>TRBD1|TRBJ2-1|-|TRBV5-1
CASSYRDRGYEQFF
TGCGCCAGCAGCTACCGGGACAGGGGGTATGAGCAGTTCTTC
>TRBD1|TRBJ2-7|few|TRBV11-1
CASRKDRGSYEQYF
TGTGCCAGCAGAAAGGACAGGGGGTCCTACGAGCAGTACTTC
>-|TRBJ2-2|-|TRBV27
CASSPGTRGTGELFF
TGTGCCAGCAGCCCAGGCACACGTGGGACCGGGGAGCTGTTTTTT
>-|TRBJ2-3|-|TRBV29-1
CSVELITDTQYF
TGCAGCGTTGAACTTATCACAGATACGCAGTATTTT
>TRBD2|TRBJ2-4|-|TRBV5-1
CASSSSGGVAKNIQYF
TGCGCCAGCAGCAGTAGCGGGGGAGTGGCCAAAAACATTCAGTACTTC
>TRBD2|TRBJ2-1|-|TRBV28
CASSGTSGAIFKQFF
TGTGCCAGCAGTGGAACTAGCGGGGCCATATTTAAGCAGTTCTTC
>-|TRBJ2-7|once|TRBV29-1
CSVRSGGPPYEQYF
TGCAGCGTTCGCAGCGGAGGGCCCCCCTACGAGCAGTACTTC
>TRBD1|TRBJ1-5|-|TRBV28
CASSLQGGRDRGRKGQPQHF
TGTGCCAGCAGTTTACAAGGGGGCCGGGACAGGGGGCGCAAAGGTCAGCCCCAGCATTTT
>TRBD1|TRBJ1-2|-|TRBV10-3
CAIREAGTDGYTF
TGTGCCATCAGAGAAGCCGGGACAGATGGCTACACCTTC
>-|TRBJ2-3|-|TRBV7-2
CASSLFDQATDTQYF
TGTGCCAGCAGCTTATTTGATCAAGCGACAGATACGCAGTATTTT
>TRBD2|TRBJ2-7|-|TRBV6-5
CASSYSLAGVWEQYF
TGTGCCAGCAGTTACTCCCTAGCGGGAGTGTGGGAGCAGTACTTC
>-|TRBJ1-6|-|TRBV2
CASVENNSPLHF
TGTGCCAGCGTAGAGAATAATTCACCCCTCCACTTT
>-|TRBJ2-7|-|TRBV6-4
CASSPSDTSYEQYF
TGTGCCAGCAGTCCCTCGGACACTTCCTACGAGCAGTACTTC
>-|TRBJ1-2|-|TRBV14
CASSQRGQNYGYTF
TGTGCCAGCAGCCAAAGAGGACAAAACTATGGCTACACCTTC
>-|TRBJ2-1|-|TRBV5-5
CASSLDRLGQFF
TGTGCCAGCAGCTTGGATAGACTGGGGCAGTTCTTC
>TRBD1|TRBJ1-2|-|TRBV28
CASSTGKHYGYTF
TGTGCCAGTTCGACAGGGAAACATTATGGCTACACCTTC
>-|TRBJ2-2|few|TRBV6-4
CASSERVQPYTGELFF
TGTGCCAGCAGTGAACGGGTCCAGCCGTACACCGGGGAGCTGTTTTTT
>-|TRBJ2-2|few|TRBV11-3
CASRSRGGSGELFF
TGTGCCAGCAGATCAAGGGGGGGGTCCGGGGAGCTGTTTTTT
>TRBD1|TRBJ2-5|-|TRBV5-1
CASSPRQGQETQYF
TGCGCCAGCAGCCCTAGACAGGGCCAAGAGACCCAGTACTTC
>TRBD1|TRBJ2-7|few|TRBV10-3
CATQTGTPEQYF
TGTGCCACCCAGACAGGGACCCCCGAGCAGTACTTC
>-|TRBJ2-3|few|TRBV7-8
CASSLALSAGKWSDTQYF
TGTGCCAGCAGCTTAGCCTTGTCGGCGGGGAAATGGTCAGATACGCAGTATTTT
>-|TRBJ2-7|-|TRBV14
CASRDSGAYEQYF
TGTGCCAGCAGGGATTCCGGGGCCTACGAGCAGTACTTC
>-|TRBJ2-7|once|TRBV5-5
CASSWTGTGAYEQYF
TGTGCCAGCAGCTGGACAGGTACGGGGGCGTACGAGCAGTACTTC
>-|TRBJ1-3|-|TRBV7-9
CASSSTQGSVNTIYF
TGTGCCAGCAGCTCCACACAGGGATCTGTAAACACCATATATTTT
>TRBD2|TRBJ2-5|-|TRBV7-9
CATSGSRETQYF
TGTGCCACTAGCGGGAGTCGGGAGACCCAGTACTTC
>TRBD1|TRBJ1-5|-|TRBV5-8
CASSGGQGNQPQHF
TGTGCCAGCAGCGGTGGACAGGGCAATCAGCCCCAGCATTTT
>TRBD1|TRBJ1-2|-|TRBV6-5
CAGSYRGHGYTF
TGTGCCGGCAGTTACAGGGGGCATGGCTACACCTTC
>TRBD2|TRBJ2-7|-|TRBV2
CASVTGTSVTYEQYF
TGTGCCAGTGTGACCGGGACTAGTGTCACCTACGAGCAGTACTTC
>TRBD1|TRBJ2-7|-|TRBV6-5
CASSSLGTDYEQYF
TGTGCCAGCAGCTCATTAGGGACAGACTACGAGCAGTACTTC